These 17 T cell receptor beta chains originate from one sample sequenced in a study of blood T cell repertoires in COVID-19. This table comes from immunoSEQ multiplex PCR, and its TCRdb copy is limited to in-frame clones, with some not included. The repertoire holds about 59,000 clones, with around 85% as singletons. Input material: peripheral blood. These receptors all come from a woman between 65 and 79 years old with acute or convalescent COVID-19.

V and J are TRBV5-1 and TRBJ2-3; D unclear. V was shortened by 0 bases and J by 1 base, with 3 bases between the two germline ends. The CDR3 consists of 13 residues. CDR1 SGHRS and CDR2 YFSETQ come from the germline V gene. The CDR3: CASSLERTDTQYF. In DNA form, the CDR3 reads TGCGCCAGCAGCTTGGAGCGCACAGATACGCAGTATTTT.

The chain combines TRBV20-1 with TRBJ1-5, with D possibly being TRBD1 (5 bases). V was trimmed by 3 bases and J by 3 bases, leaving 9 bases between them. The length of the CDR3 is 13 residues. CDR1 is DFQATT and CDR2 is SNEGSKA in the germline V gene (reference sequence). The CDR3 DNA sequence: TGCAGTGCTAGTGGGGGGGTCAATCAGCCCCAGCATTTT. Translated, it gives CSASGGVNQPQHF.

The rearrangement uses TRBV3-1 (or the pseudogene TRBV3-2) and TRBJ2-7; weak D call: TRBD2 (6 bases). V lost 4 bases to trimming and J lost 5 bases, with 15 bases between them. The germline CDR1 and CDR2 sequences are LGHDT and YNNKEL (reference sequence). CDR3 size: 14 residues. CDR3 DNA: TGTGCCAGCAGCCCTTTCGGGGGAAGCGACGAGCAGTACTTC. Translating it yields CASSPFGGSDEQYF.

The chain links TRBV29-1 to TRBJ2-7; the match to TRBD1 covers 10 bases. The CDR3 covers 15 residues. From germline, CDR1 is SQVTM and CDR2 ANQGSEA. V lost 6 bases, J lost 7 bases, and 15 bases stayed unmatched. CDR3 sequence reads: CSVATGQGSFWEQYF. CDR3 sequence (DNA): TGCAGCGTCGCCACGGGACAGGGGAGTTTTTGGGAGCAGTACTTC.

The rearrangement joins TRBV29-1 to TRBJ2-3; 9 nucleotides match TRBD1. Trimming cost V 7 bases and J 1 base; bases outside gene matches: 6. The germline CDR1 and CDR2 sequences are SQVTM and ANQGSEA. This CDR3 contains 14 residues. The CDR3 region has the DNA TGCAGCGCCCCGACAGGGGGTCGCACAGATACGCAGTATTTT. The encoded protein is CSAPTGGRTDTQYF.

The CDR3 loop is CASILRRSGELFF. The CDR3 nucleotides read TGTGCCAGCATCCTTAGGCGGTCCGGGGAGCTGTTTTTT. The chain recombines TRBV9 with TRBJ2-2, with D uncertain. The CDR3 totals 13 residues. CDR1 is SGDLS and CDR2 is YYNGEE in the germline V gene. V shed 6 bases and J shed 6 bases, with 12 bases lying between them.

The V gene is TRBV28, the J gene TRBJ1-5; D is uncertain. V shed 11 bases and J shed 6 bases, with 14 bases lying between them. The length of the CDR3 is 12 residues. Germline CDR1 is MDHEN and CDR2 is SYDVKM. The CDR3 loop reads CACWRRTQPQHF. DNA for the CDR3: TGTGCCTGCTGGAGGAGGACTCAGCCCCAGCATTTT. Full variable domain (remainder filled in from reference TRBV28 and TRBJ1-5): DVKVTQSSRYLVKRTGEKVFLECVQDMDHENMFWYRQDPGLGLRLIYFSYDVKMKEKGDIPEGYSVSREKKERFSLILESASTNQTSMYLCACWRRTQPQHFGDGTRLSIL.

The chain has TRBV6-4 and TRBJ1-2, with D uncertain. Trimming stripped 2 bases from V and 5 bases from J, with 12 bases between. The length of the CDR3 is 14 residues. CDR1 is MRHNA and CDR2 is SNTAGT in the germline V gene. This chain's CDR3 is CASSDSSGGYGYTF. The CDR3 DNA sequence: TGTGCCAGCAGTGACAGTTCGGGAGGGTATGGCTACACCTTC.

This sequence joins TRBV24-1 and TRBJ2-5; 13 bases align to TRBD2. The CDR3 has 16 amino acids. The trim removed 0 bases at V and 4 bases at J, leaving 1 base unmatched. Germline V gene sequence: CDR1 KGHDR, CDR2 SFDVKD. The CDR3 DNA reads TGTGCCACCAGTGATTTGTGGACTAGCGGGAGAGAGACCCAGTACTTC. Protein sequence: CATSDLWTSGRETQYF.

V usage is TRBV24-1 and J usage is TRBJ2-1; the D gene is possibly TRBD2 (6 bases). V was pared by 2 bases and J by 2 bases, with 9 bases between. Germline V CDR1 and CDR2: KGHDR, SFDVKD. The CDR3 is 15 residues long. In DNA form, the CDR3 reads TGTGCCACCAGTGATTCGGGAGACGCCTACAATGAGCAGTTCTTC. Its translation: CATSDSGDAYNEQFF.

CDR3 coding DNA: TGTGCCAGCAGCGTAGGCGCGGGGTACGAGCAGTACTTC. It codes for CASSVGAGYEQYF. This chain joins TRBV9 and TRBJ2-7, with D perhaps TRBD2 (6 bases). Trimming removed 0 bases from V and 4 bases from J, with 8 bases in between. The CDR3 contains 13 residues. Germline CDR1 SGDLS, CDR2 YYNGEE. The full variable domain, in which reference TRBV9 and TRBJ2-7 provide the parts outside the CDR3, is DSGVTQTPKHLITATGQRVTLRCSPRSGDLSVYWYQQSLDQGLQFLIQYYNGEERAKGNILERFSAQQFPDLHSELNLSSLELGDSALYFCASSVGAGYEQYFGPGTRLTVT.

This sequence joins TRBV27 and TRBJ1-6; D might be TRBD1 (6 bases). The V end was cut by 6 bases, the J end by 7 bases, with 19 bases between. This CDR3 is built from 16 residues. The germline CDR1 and CDR2 sequences are MNHEY and SMNVEV (reference sequence). The CDR3 DNA reads as TGTGCCAGCAGCTCTCCACAGGGACCCTTCAATTCACCCCTCCACTTT. Translated: CASSSPQGPFNSPLHF.

The chain links TRBV5-1 to TRBJ2-5; perhaps TRBD2 as D (5 bases). The CDR3 length is 14 residues. Germline CDR1 reads SGHRS; CDR2 reads YFSETQ. V was clipped by 2 bases and J by 5 bases, with 13 bases between them. CDR3 nucleotides: TGCGCCAGCAGCTTTTCTAGCTTAGGGGAGACCCAGTACTTC. Residues: CASSFSSLGETQYF.

The chain is built from TRBV7-3 and TRBJ2-3, with D perhaps TRBD2 (6 bases). The CDR3 is 15 amino acids. V was cut by 5 bases and J by 0 bases, with 12 bases left in between. Looked up from germline, CDR1 is SGHTA and CDR2 is FQGTGA. The CDR3 DNA reads as TGTGCCAGCAGCCCTAGGCGGGGCAGCACAGATACGCAGTATTTT. Translated: CASSPRRGSTDTQYF.

This clone was found a few times. The CDR3 DNA sequence: TGTGCCAGTATTAGCGGAGCTAACTATGGCTACACCTTC. Protein: CASISGANYGYTF. V is TRBV19 and J is TRBJ1-2; D ambiguous. Looked up from germline, CDR1 is LNHDA and CDR2 is SQIVND (reference sequence). V was pared by 7 bases and J by 0 bases, with 9 bases between. The CDR3 runs to 13 residues.

This chain uses TRBV6-5 with TRBJ1-2; the match to TRBD1 covers 8 bases. The V gene end was trimmed by 6 bases and the J gene end by 8 bases; junction bases not matched to a gene: 5. The CDR3 sequence is 12 residues long. The germline gives CDR1 MNHEY, CDR2 SVGAGI. The CDR3 DNA reads TGTGCCAGCAGCCGGACAGGGTTAGGCTACACCTTC. It encodes CASSRTGLGYTF.

The genes are TRBV11-2 and TRBJ1-1; 8 bases map to TRBD1. Unmatched junction bases numbered 5, after V lost 5 bases and J lost 0 bases. Per the germline V gene, CDR1 is SGHAT and CDR2 is FQNNGV. The CDR3 is 15 residues long. CDR3 in amino acids: CASSQGQVMNTEAFF. The CDR3, as DNA: TGTGCCAGCAGCCAGGGACAGGTGATGAACACTGAAGCTTTCTTT.